The entry below gives a single TCR beta chain sequence along with its context. The sample belongs to a study of T cell changes during pregnancy in multiple sclerosis. Generated by immunoSEQ multiplex PCR, the TCRdb table keeps only in-frame clones and is missing some. This table holds almost 40,000 clones, about 90% found once. This CDR3 has 11 residues. The germline V and J ends were trimmed by 7 bases and 1 base, with 3 bases remaining between them. Germline loops: CDR1 MDHEN, CDR2 SYDVKM. The source is a female donor in good health, enrolled as a control in a pregnancy study. The V gene is TRBV28, the J gene TRBJ2-3; the D is unclear. The source was CD4+ T cells from peripheral blood mononuclear cells, collected in the second trimester of pregnancy. CDR3 region: CASTGTDTQYF. The CDR3 region has the DNA TGTGCCAGCACAGGCACAGATACGCAGTATTTT. The entire variable domain, with the rest obtained from reference TRBV28 and TRBJ2-3, is as follows: DVKVTQSSRYLVKRTGEKVFLECVQDMDHENMFWYRQDPGLGLRLIYFSYDVKMKEKGDIPEGYSVSREKKERFSLILESASTNQTSMYLCASTGTDTQYFGPGTRLTVL.